The 26 T cell receptor beta chains presented below share a single source sample, sequenced in a study of shared clonotypes between healthy human individuals (dated by TCRdb to the early 2020s). Library prep was done by the immunoSEQ multiplex PCR assay. TCRdb took this table from immuneACCESS and kept in-frame rearrangements with V and J called. Such tables lack part of the clones; where checked against another copy, unresolved V genes explain under half of the gap, and the rest is unexplained. This sample lists 2 million to 2.5 million clones; approximately 94% were detected once. Together, the top ten hold 0.1% to 0.15% of the sample. Sequenced material: naive CD4+ T cells sorted from blood. The cell subset or site label here, explained by the study, means: CD45RA+ positively selected. The origin of the receptors is a man between 18 and 35 years old in good health.

The chain carries TRBV7-8 and TRBJ2-7; 9 bases match TRBD1. Germline V gene data show CDR1 as SGHVS and CDR2 as FQNEAQ. This CDR3 is 16 amino acids long. V lost 1 base, J lost 2 bases, and 6 bases stayed unmatched. CDR3 nucleotide sequence: TGTGCCAGCAGCTTAGGGGGGACAGGGACTACCTACGAGCAGTACTTC. The encoded protein is CASSLGGTGTTYEQYF.

The chain has TRBV14 and TRBJ1-1, with D uncertain. The length of the CDR3 is 10 residues. Germline CDR1 SGHDN, CDR2 FVKESK. V lost 2 bases and J lost 7, with 2 bases in between. CDR3 DNA sequence: TGTGCCAGCAGCCAAAGTGAAGCTTTCTTT. Protein: CASSQSEAFF.

The gene calls are TRBV6-5 and TRBJ2-2; TRBD2 might be the D (6 bases). Trimming pared 4 bases from V and 1 base from J, leaving 10 bases between. This CDR3 comprises 15 residues. CDR1 is MNHEY, CDR2 SVGAGI, per germline. For the CDR3, the DNA is TGTGCCAGCAGTTCGGAGGGGATGAACACCGGGGAGCTGTTTTTT. It translates to CASSSEGMNTGELFF.

V usage is TRBV5-1 and J usage is TRBJ2-1; TRBD1 agrees at 7 bases. Germline CDR1 is SGHRS and CDR2 is YFSETQ. This CDR3 comprises 15 residues. The junction had 5 bases not matched to a gene; V was cut back by 0 bases and J by 5 bases. CDR3 nucleotide sequence: TGCGCCAGCAGCTTGGAGGGGGCCCCCCACAATGAGCAGTTCTTC. Residues: CASSLEGAPHNEQFF.

The chain employs TRBV6-5 and TRBJ1-2, with 10 bases that match TRBD1. The CDR3 totals 14 residues. After removal of 6 bases from V and 2 bases from J, the junction contained 3 bases not matched to a gene. Looked up from germline, CDR1 is MNHEY and CDR2 is SVGAGI. The CDR3 loop is CASRGTGVNYGYTF. The CDR3 DNA is TGTGCCAGCAGGGGGACAGGGGTCAACTATGGCTACACCTTC.

Here the CDR3 reads CASNLPGGAQHF. The CDR3 coding sequence is TGTGCCAGCAACCTCCCCGGTGGGGCCCAGCATTTT. The chain couples TRBV7-9 to TRBJ1-5, with D uncertain. The CDR3 consists of 12 residues. The germline V and J ends were trimmed by 7 bases and 11 bases, with 15 bases remaining between them. Germline assignment: CDR1 SEHNR and CDR2 FQNEAQ (reference sequence).

The DNA for the CDR3 is TGTGCCAGCAGTTTGAAACTAGCGGGGGTCATGGATACGCAGTATTTT. It yields the protein CASSLKLAGVMDTQYF. This rearrangement joins TRBV28 to TRBJ2-3, with 11 bases aligning to TRBD2. This CDR3 is 16 amino acids long. Per the germline V gene, CDR1 is MDHEN and CDR2 is SYDVKM. V lost 3 bases and J lost 6; bases outside the gene matches: 8.

The chain carries TRBV10-3 and TRBJ2-1; D is unresolved. Per germline, CDR1 ENHRY and CDR2 SYGVKD. The CDR3 length is 13 residues. V was clipped by 4 bases and J by 5 bases, with 9 bases between them. The chain's CDR3 is CAISAGFNNEQFF. CDR3 DNA sequence: TGTGCCATCAGTGCAGGCTTTAACAATGAGCAGTTCTTC.

V gene TRBV4-1 combines with J gene TRBJ1-1, with D perhaps matching TRBD1 (6 bases). Trimming pared 5 bases from V and 1 base from J, leaving 11 bases between. This CDR3 has 14 residues. CDR1 is MGHRA and CDR2 is YSYEKL in the germline V gene. The CDR3 DNA follows: TGCGCCAGCAGCTCGCGGACAGCGAACACTGAAGCTTTCTTT. It translates to CASSSRTANTEAFF.

The gene calls are TRBV4-1 and TRBJ2-1; no firm D call. This CDR3 is built from 16 residues. Deletions cut 1 base from V and 2 bases from J, with 12 bases between. Germline V gene lookup returns CDR1 MGHRA and CDR2 YSYEKL. The CDR3 is CASSQGMTATYNEQFF. The DNA of the CDR3 is TGCGCCAGCAGCCAAGGCATGACGGCGACCTACAATGAGCAGTTCTTC.

This chain links TRBV28 with TRBJ2-2, with a tentative D call TRBD2 (7 bases). Germline CDR1 and CDR2: MDHEN and SYDVKM. There are 17 residues in the CDR3. As DNA, the CDR3 is TGTGCGATACAACCGGCGGGGGCCAATTCCGGTACCGGGGAGCTGTTTTTT. This gives the protein CAIQPAGANSGTGELFF.

The V and J genes are TRBV7-9 and TRBJ1-2; no clear D gene. CDR3 size: 13 residues. The germline CDR1 and CDR2 sequences are SEHNR and FQNEAQ (reference sequence). V lost 3 bases and J 7 bases, leaving 12 bases between the germline ends. CDR3 coding DNA: TGTGCCAGCAGCTTTCCGACTGTAGGTGGCTACACCTTC. Translated: CASSFPTVGGYTF. Full variable domain (missing parts from reference TRBV7-9 and TRBJ1-2): DTGVSQNPRHKITKRGQNVTFRCDPISEHNRLYWYRQTLGQGPEFLTYFQNEAQLEKSRLLSDRFSAERPKGSFSTLEIQRTEQGDSAMYLCASSFPTVGGYTFGSGTRLTVV.

This clone has more than one count but fewer than ten. At the DNA level, this CDR3 is encoded by other sequences in the same sample as well. The V gene is TRBV9, the J gene TRBJ2-6; no clear D. The CDR3 covers 14 residues. V was trimmed by 0 bases and J by 2 bases, leaving 3 bases between them. Germline-derived CDR1 and CDR2 are SGDLS and YYNGEE. The CDR3 here is CASSVDPGANVLTF. As DNA, the CDR3 is TGTGCCAGCAGCGTAGACCCTGGGGCCAACGTCCTGACTTTC. The variable domain in full, with the rest retrieved from reference TRBV9 and TRBJ2-6, is DSGVTQTPKHLITATGQRVTLRCSPRSGDLSVYWYQQSLDQGLQFLIQYYNGEERAKGNILERFSAQQFPDLHSELNLSSLELGDSALYFCASSVDPGANVLTFGAGSRLTVL.

V is TRBV30 and J is TRBJ1-2, with TRBD1 matching 10 bases. With V trimmed by 4 bases and J by 1 base, 12 bases remained unmatched. The germline V gene encodes CDR1 GTSNPN and CDR2 SVGIG (reference sequence). The CDR3 consists of 17 residues. The CDR3 spells CAWTKAKGTGVNYGYTF. Written as DNA, the CDR3 is TGTGCCTGGACTAAAGCAAAAGGGACAGGGGTTAACTATGGCTACACCTTC.

Comments on this clone: The same CDR3 can be traced to other DNA sequences in this sample. The genes are TRBV9 and TRBJ2-7; no reliable D call. The germline CDR1 and CDR2 sequences are SGDLS and YYNGEE. V lost 0 bases and J 6 bases, leaving 7 bases between the germline ends. The length of the CDR3 is 12 residues. The CDR3 region has the DNA TGTGCCAGCAGCGTAGGAGTTGGCGAGCAGTACTTC. This codes for CASSVGVGEQYF.

In its sample, this clone was seen once. Here the CDR3 reads CASSEKGQVNTGELFF. CDR3 DNA sequence: TGCGCCAGCAGTGAGAAGGGACAGGTGAACACCGGGGAGCTGTTTTTT. V and J are TRBV10-1 and TRBJ2-2; 8 bases agree with TRBD1. This CDR3 is built from 16 residues. V dropped 2 bases and J dropped 1; count of bases not matched to a gene: 3. Germline CDR1 WNHNN, CDR2 SYGVQD (reference sequence).

The chain couples TRBV19 to TRBJ1-1; a possible D gene is TRBD1 (6 bases). CDR3 size: 16 residues. Between the trimmed V and J ends, which lost 5 bases and 0 bases, there was a span of 16 bases. CDR1 is LNHDA, CDR2 SQIVND, per germline (reference sequence). The CDR3 region is CASSSPPGALNTEAFF. In DNA form, the CDR3 reads TGTGCCAGTAGTTCGCCTCCGGGGGCTCTGAACACTGAAGCTTTCTTT.

The rearrangement uses TRBV5-4 and TRBJ2-4; the D gene is possibly TRBD1 (6 bases). V lost 4 bases to trimming and J lost 1 base, with 12 bases between them. The germline gives CDR1 SGHNT, CDR2 YYREEE (reference sequence). The CDR3 length is 15 residues. CDR3 region: CASSPGVSAKNIQYF. Written as DNA, the CDR3 is TGTGCCAGCAGCCCAGGGGTATCGGCCAAAAACATTCAGTACTTC.

As concerns this clone: This specimen includes other DNA sequences encoding the same CDR3. The V gene is TRBV9, the J gene TRBJ2-5; D perhaps matches TRBD1 (8 bases). CDR1 and CDR2 from the germline V gene are SGDLS and YYNGEE. The CDR3 covers 16 residues. V was clipped by 0 bases and J by 2 bases, with 14 bases between them. As DNA, the CDR3 is TGTGCCAGCAGCGTAGGCACAGGGGGGGGACAAGAGACCCAGTACTTC. This sequence encodes CASSVGTGGGQETQYF.

This chain connects TRBV18 to TRBJ1-2; D call uncertain. With 3 bases removed from V and 2 bases from J, the gap between germline ends came to 10 bases. The CDR3 extends over 14 amino acids. The germline V gene has CDR1 KGHSH and CDR2 LQKENI. CDR3 sequence: CASSPTPGNYGYTF. The CDR3 DNA is TGTGCCAGCTCACCCACGCCGGGAAACTATGGCTACACCTTC.

The chain links TRBV30 to TRBJ1-5; 9 positions agree with TRBD1. Unmatched junction bases numbered 5, after V lost 3 bases and J lost 2 bases. Germline CDR1 and CDR2: GTSNPN and SVGIG (reference sequence). The CDR3 is 15 amino acids. The CDR3 sequence: CAWRPTGGGNQPQHF. The CDR3 region has the DNA TGTGCCTGGAGACCGACAGGGGGAGGCAATCAGCCCCAGCATTTT.

The chain recombines TRBV2 with TRBJ1-2; D gene unclear. In germline, CDR1 is SNHLY, CDR2 FYNNEI. This CDR3 has 13 amino acids. V dropped 1 base and J dropped 8 bases, with 11 bases sitting between them. The DNA of the CDR3 is TGTGCCAGCAGTGAAGTACGGGAAGGGGGCTACACCTTC. Its protein product is CASSEVREGGYTF. Supplemented by reference TRBV2 and TRBJ1-2, the full variable domain reads EPEVTQTPSHQVTQMGQEVILRCVPISNHLYFYWYRQILGQKVEFLVSFYNNEISEKSEIFDDQFSVERPDGSNFTLKIRSTKLEDSAMYFCASSEVREGGYTFGSGTRLTVV.

This chain connects TRBV6-1 to TRBJ1-2, with a weak D call TRBD1 (6 bases). Germline CDR1 and CDR2: MNHNS and SASEGT. V was clipped by 6 bases and J by 0 bases, with 11 bases between them. The CDR3 is made up of 14 amino acids. In nucleotides, the CDR3 is TGTGCCAGCAGACAGGGTACCGCTAACTATGGCTACACCTTC. This translates into CASRQGTANYGYTF.

The rearrangement joins TRBV27 to TRBJ2-7; 7 positions agree with TRBD1. Unmatched junction bases numbered 7, after V lost 6 bases and J lost 2 bases. CDR1 and CDR2 (germline): MNHEY, SMNVEV (reference sequence). This CDR3 is built from 14 residues. CDR3 bases: TGTGCCAGCAGCAACAGGGGAGTCACCTACGAGCAGTACTTC. It is translated as CASSNRGVTYEQYF.

The rearrangement links TRBV5-1 to TRBJ1-2; TRBD1 is a possible D gene (5 bases). Looked up from germline, CDR1 is SGHRS and CDR2 is YFSETQ. V gave up 0 bases and J gave up 4 bases, with 7 bases separating them. The CDR3 consists of 13 residues. The CDR3 protein is CASSLGGLYGYTF. In DNA form, the CDR3 reads TGCGCCAGCAGCTTGGGGGGACTCTATGGCTACACCTTC.

This clone was seen a single time. CDR3 in amino acids: CASSSIRERGQPQHF. The CDR3 DNA reads TGTGCCAGCAGTTCCATAAGGGAGAGGGGTCAGCCCCAGCATTTT. The V and J genes are TRBV6-6 and TRBJ1-5, with a weak D call TRBD1 (5 bases). Trimming pared 4 bases from V and 6 bases from J, leaving 16 bases between. Germline V CDR1 and CDR2: MNHNY, SVGAGI (reference sequence). CDR3 length equals 15 residues.